The rows below give T cell receptor beta chains drawn from one sample of a study of CD8 T cells in ankylosing spondylitis. TCRdb re-analysed the 5' RACE reads in MiXCR, keeping a single row per CDR3 protein. The data show some 840,000 distinct CDR3 sequences, with approximately 10% seen just once and less than 0.65% held by the top ten. The sequenced sample was blood, either unsorted or a sorted T cell fraction (not recorded which). The source is a male donor with ankylosing spondylitis. CDR3s include the opening cysteine and the closing phenylalanine or tryptophan. A D gene is named only where the DNA matches it firmly. Clone size appears in some rows only: once, few, many, or a class for an expanded clone.

TRBJ1-4	NA	TRBV28	few	TGTGCCAGCAGTTTCGCAGGGAGTAATGAAAAACTGTTTTTT	CASSFAGSNEKLFF
TRBJ1-2	NA	TRBV20-1	many	TGCAGTGCTAGTGATGGCATTAACTATGGCTACACCTTC	CSASDGINYGYTF
TRBJ1-4	NA	TRBV20-1	NA	TGCAGTGCTAGAACACGCGAAAAACTGTTTTTT	CSARTREKLFF
TRBJ2-7	NA	TRBV6-1	NA	TGTGCCAGCAGCTTCCGGGACACCCCAAACTCCAATCCTAGCTACGAGCAGTACTTC	CASSFRDTPNSNPSYEQYF
TRBJ2-7	NA	TRBV5-1	NA	TGCGCCAGCAGCCCCGAGGGGTTCAACGAGCAGTACTTC	CASSPEGFNEQYF
TRBJ2-1	TRBD2	TRBV10-3	many	TGTGCCATCAGTGAACTAGCGGGGTGGAATGAGCAGTTCTTC	CAISELAGWNEQFF
TRBJ2-3	NA	TRBV7-9	NA	TGTGCCAGCAGCACGGGGACTCTCGGCTATACAGATACGCAGTATTTT	CASSTGTLGYTDTQYF
TRBJ1-6	NA	TRBV6-5	NA	TGTGCCAGCAGTTACTTCCAGGGGAATTCACCCCTCCACTTT	CASSYFQGNSPLHF
TRBJ2-1	TRBD2	TRBV9	NA	TGTGCCAGCAGCGTAGGCGGGTCTAGCGGGAGGGCGAGTTCTAGTCAGTTCTTC	CASSVGGSSGRASSSQFF
TRBJ2-7	NA	TRBV4-1	few	TGCGCCAGCAGCCAAGTAGGAACCAATGCCTACGAGCAGTACTTC	CASSQVGTNAYEQYF
TRBJ2-5	TRBD1	TRBV12-3/TRBV12-4	NA	TGTGCCAGCAGCCCGGGGACAGCTAAGGGGGAGACCCAGTACTTC	CASSPGTAKGETQYF
TRBJ1-4	NA	TRBV10-3	few	TGTGCCTCGGCCGGGACCAGAAATGAAAAACTGTTTTTT	CASAGTRNEKLFF
TRBJ1-1	TRBD1	TRBV5-1	NA	TGCGCCAGCAGCCTGGACAGGTTGGCTTTCTTT	CASSLDRLAFF
TRBJ2-7	NA	TRBV7-6	few	TGTGCCAGCACCCCGGGGTGGGCAGACCCTTCTCCGCGAACCTACGAGCAGTACTTC	CASTPGWADPSPRTYEQYF
TRBJ2-3	TRBD2	TRBV7-9	many	TGTGCCAGCAGCCCCCGACTAGCGGAGATCACAGATACGCAGTATTTT	CASSPRLAEITDTQYF
TRBJ1-2	NA	TRBV20-1	NA	TGCAGTGCTATCGGCAGGGGTGGCTACACCTTC	CSAIGRGGYTF
TRBJ1-2	NA	TRBV7-9	many	TGTGCCAGCAGCCCCGTGGGGTATGGCTACACCTTC	CASSPVGYGYTF
TRBJ2-1	NA	TRBV20-1	few	TGCAGTGCTAGAATGGACTACTACAATGAGCAGTTCTTC	CSARMDYYNEQFF
TRBJ1-4	NA	TRBV28	NA	TGTGCCAGCAGTTTCGACGAACATGAAAAACTGTTTTTT	CASSFDEHEKLFF
TRBJ2-7	TRBD2	TRBV27	few	TGTGCCAGCAGTTTATTCTCCGTACTAGCGGGAGGACCGATTGGCTACGAGCAGTACTTC	CASSLFSVLAGGPIGYEQYF
TRBJ2-1	NA	TRBV19	few	TGTGCCAGTAGTAGGGACACCAGGGTCTATTCGCAGTTCTTC	CASSRDTRVYSQFF
TRBJ2-7	NA	TRBV28	few	TGTGCCAGCACCAGAAACTCCTACGAGCAGTACTTC	CASTRNSYEQYF
TRBJ1-2	NA	TRBV20-1	many	TGCAGTGCAGTGTATCAGACCTATGGCTACACCTTC	CSAVYQTYGYTF
TRBJ2-2	NA	TRBV7-2	few	TGTGCCAGCACCCTAGGGGGTTTCAACACCGGGGAGCTGTTTTTT	CASTLGGFNTGELFF
TRBJ2-1	TRBD2	TRBV6-5	few	TGTGCCAGCAGTTCCCTAAGGACTAGCGGGTACAATGAGCAGTTCTTC	CASSSLRTSGYNEQFF
TRBJ1-1	TRBD1	TRBV20-1	few	TGCAGTGCTAGAGAAGGGACAGGGTCGGCTTTCTTT	CSAREGTGSAFF
TRBJ2-2	TRBD2	TRBV12-3/TRBV12-4	NA	TGTGCCAGCAGTGGGCTAGCGGGCTTAGGGACCGGGGAGCTGTTTTTT	CASSGLAGLGTGELFF
TRBJ2-2	TRBD1	TRBV6-2/TRBV6-3	NA	TGTGCCAGCAGGGGGACAGGCACCACCGGGGAGCTGTTTTTT	CASRGTGTTGELFF
TRBJ1-5	TRBD1	TRBV6-2/TRBV6-3	NA	TGTGCCAGCAGAACACAGGGGGCTACCAATCAGCCCCAGCATTTT	CASRTQGATNQPQHF
TRBJ2-5	NA	TRBV7-9	few	TGTGCCAGCAGACGTGGGTCCGGGGCGGAGACCCAGTACTTC	CASRRGSGAETQYF
TRBJ2-1	TRBD1	TRBV28	NA	TGTGCCAGCAGAAAACAGGGGCTTTCCTACAATGAGCAGTTCTTC	CASRKQGLSYNEQFF
TRBJ2-2	TRBD2	TRBV9	many	TGTGCCAGCAGGAGCGGGAAGGACACCGGGGAGCTGTTTTTT	CASRSGKDTGELFF
TRBJ2-3	NA	TRBV5-1	NA	TGCGCCAGCAGCCCGGAGAATTCGGATACGCAGTATTTT	CASSPENSDTQYF
TRBJ2-5	TRBD1	TRBV4-3	many	TGCGCCAGCAGTAGGACAGGGAACCAAGAGACCCAGTACTTC	CASSRTGNQETQYF
TRBJ1-1	NA	TRBV5-1	NA	TGCGCCAGCAGCTTGGAGGGAGGGGGAGCCACTGAAGCTTTCTTT	CASSLEGGGATEAFF
TRBJ2-7	TRBD2	TRBV4-3	many	TGCGCCAGCAGCCAAGGAGCGGGAGGCTCCTACGAGCAGTACTTC	CASSQGAGGSYEQYF
TRBJ1-6	NA	TRBV11-2	NA	TGTGCCAGCAGCTTAGTGGAGGGAACACCCCTCCACTTT	CASSLVEGTPLHF
TRBJ1-4	TRBD1	TRBV6-2/TRBV6-3	many	TGTGCCAGCAGCCGGGACAGCCACGGGGCCGAAAAACTGTTTTTT	CASSRDSHGAEKLFF
TRBJ2-7	NA	TRBV5-1	few	TGCGCCAGCAGCAAAAATCCAGGGGATCCGAACTCCGAGCAGTACTTC	CASSKNPGDPNSEQYF
TRBJ2-1	NA	TRBV7-2	NA	TGTGCCAGCACTATAGAACCCTCCTACAATGAGCAGTTCTTC	CASTIEPSYNEQFF